These T cell receptor beta chains were read from a single sample in a study of shared clonotypes between healthy human individuals. TCRdb keeps only in-frame clones here, not all; method: immunoSEQ multiplex PCR. In the table there are 2 million or so clones, about 95% of which are singletons. Sequencing was done on a sample of naive CD4+ T cells sorted from blood. These receptor sequences come from a man aged 18-30 years in good health. Both conserved end residues are part of each CDR3. The size entry is marked missing in some rows and otherwise reads once, few, many or a size class.

16	.	TRBV30	TRBJ2-7	CAWSRERGQLSYEQYF
18	once	TRBV7-3	TRBJ2-1	CASSQRASGGFSYNEQFF
16	.	TRBV27	TRBJ1-5	CASPPSPRGFNQPQHF
14	.	TRBV7-2	TRBJ2-7	CASSLVVAVPEQYF
14	.	TRBV6-6	TRBJ2-7	CASSYNGARNEQYF
13	.	TRBV29-1	TRBJ1-4	CSVGTGNGEKLFF
14	.	TRBV28	TRBJ1-2	CASSLLSGNYGYTF
12	once	TRBV6-5	TRBJ1-1	CASSSPAGTAFF
14	.	TRBV5-4	TRBJ1-1	CASSLQAMNTEAFF
13	.	TRBV28	TRBJ1-3	CASSRTGLNTIYF
12	.	TRBV18	TRBJ2-7	CASSHGSYEQYF
15	.	TRBV28	TRBJ2-6	CASSLLSSGANVLTF
15	.	TRBV18	TRBJ1-6	CATSRDRAANSPLHF